This entry lists 9 T cell receptor beta chains sequenced from one sample in a study of high-grade serous ovarian cancer treatment subgroups. Tumor samples were obtained before definitive surgery or chemotherapy. Using immunoSEQ multiplex PCR, the repertoire was profiled, and TCRdb retains in-frame clones only, with some absent. Among around 8,000 clones, approximately 80% were seen once, and the ten largest hold roughly 12%. The sample consisted of tumor tissue. The source is a human donor with high-grade serous ovarian cancer.

The chain has TRBV29-1 and TRBJ1-1; no clear D gene. Germline CDR1 reads SQVTM; CDR2 reads ANQGSEA. This CDR3 spans 12 amino acids. Trimming left V 1 base short and J 10 bases short, with 13 bases between. The CDR3 protein is CSVEGKTGIAFF. As DNA, the CDR3 is TGCAGCGTTGAAGGCAAAACTGGTATAGCTTTCTTT.

Within the sample, this clone is large. The V call is TRBV4-2, the J call TRBJ2-7; D might be TRBD1 or TRBD2, each matching 5 bases. Germline-derived CDR1 and CDR2 are LGHNA and YNFKEQ. The CDR3 totals 16 residues. The ends were cut back, 4 bases at V and 4 bases at J, with 20 bases in the middle. For the CDR3, the DNA is TGTGCCAGCAGCCGGGGAACCTGGGGGAGACGGTACGAGCAGTACTTC. Protein sequence: CASSRGTWGRRYEQYF.

This clone is termed medium-sized. This chain joins TRBV4-2 and TRBJ1-1; no definite D call. The ends were cut back, 2 bases at V and 0 bases at J, with 10 bases in the middle. Germline V gene sequence: CDR1 LGHNA, CDR2 YNFKEQ. This CDR3 contains 15 residues. CDR3 bases: TGTGCCAGCAGCCAATTTTCTGGGTTGAACACTGAAGCTTTCTTT. This gives the protein CASSQFSGLNTEAFF.

The chain combines TRBV11-1 with TRBJ2-4; 7 positions match TRBD2. CDR3 length: 13 amino acids. CDR1 is SGHAT, CDR2 FQDESV, per germline (reference sequence). The V segment lost 2 bases and the J segment 8 bases; nucleotides outside the gene matches: 3. The CDR3 sequence is CASSLRDYHIQYF. CDR3 DNA: TGTGCCAGCAGCTTAAGGGACTACCACATTCAGTACTTC.

CDR3 nucleotides: TGTGCCACCACGGGTGGGGGGACTTACGAGCAGTACTTC. This codes for CATTGGGTYEQYF. The rearrangement uses TRBV28 and TRBJ2-7; TRBD2 is a possible D gene (6 bases). The germline V gene has CDR1 MDHEN and CDR2 SYDVKM. CDR3 size: 13 residues. Trimming cost V 10 bases and J 4 bases, with 17 bases left between them.

The V call is TRBV30, the J call TRBJ2-1; TRBD2 agrees at 14 bases. Per germline, CDR1 GTSNPN and CDR2 SVGIG (reference sequence). The CDR3 is 16 amino acids. V lost 6 bases to trimming and J lost 4 bases; unmatched junction nucleotides: 8. In nucleotides, the CDR3 is TGTGCCTGCCCAAGACTAGCGGGAGGGCCTTACAATGAGCAGTTCTTC. Its translation: CACPRLAGGPYNEQFF. The full variable domain, in which reference TRBV30 and TRBJ2-1 provide the parts outside the CDR3, is SQTIHQWPATLVQPVGSPLSLECTVEGTSNPNLYWYRQAAGRGLQLLFYSVGIGQISSEVPQNLSASRPQDRQFILSSKKLLLSDSGFYLCACPRLAGGPYNEQFFGPGTRLTVL.

V is TRBV28 and J is TRBJ2-5; 7 bases line up with TRBD1. The CDR3 is 15 amino acids. J lost 5 bases, V lost 1 base, and 7 bases had no gene match. Germline V gene lookup returns CDR1 MDHEN and CDR2 SYDVKM. The CDR3 region is CASSLSSGGGETQYF. DNA for the CDR3: TGTGCCAGCAGTTTATCTTCAGGGGGTGGGGAGACCCAGTACTTC.

The V call is TRBV12-5, the J call TRBJ1-3; weak D call: TRBD1 (6 bases). Trimming left V 0 bases short and J 0 bases short, with 12 bases between. Germline V gene data show CDR1 as LGHNT and CDR2 as FRNRAP. The CDR3 is 17 amino acids. The CDR3 here is CASGLVAGALSGNTIYF. The DNA for the CDR3 is TGTGCTAGTGGTTTGGTAGCAGGGGCCCTCTCTGGAAACACCATATATTTT.

The chain employs TRBV11-1 and TRBJ2-1; D possibly corresponds to TRBD1 (6 bases). The length of the CDR3 is 15 residues. Germline V lookup: CDR1 SGHAT, CDR2 FQDESV (reference sequence). V was trimmed by 0 bases and J by 9 bases, leaving 15 bases between them. CDR3 nucleotides: TGTGCCAGCAGCTTAGCCGCAGCAGGGGTAGGTGAGCAGTTCTTC. It specifies CASSLAAAGVGEQFF. Looking up the rest from reference TRBV11-1 and TRBJ2-1 gives the full variable domain: EAEVAQSPRYKITEKSQAVAFWCDPISGHATLYWYRQILGQGPELLVQFQDESVVDDSQLPKDRFSAERLKGVDSTLKIQPAELGDSAMYLCASSLAAAGVGEQFFGPGTRLTVL.